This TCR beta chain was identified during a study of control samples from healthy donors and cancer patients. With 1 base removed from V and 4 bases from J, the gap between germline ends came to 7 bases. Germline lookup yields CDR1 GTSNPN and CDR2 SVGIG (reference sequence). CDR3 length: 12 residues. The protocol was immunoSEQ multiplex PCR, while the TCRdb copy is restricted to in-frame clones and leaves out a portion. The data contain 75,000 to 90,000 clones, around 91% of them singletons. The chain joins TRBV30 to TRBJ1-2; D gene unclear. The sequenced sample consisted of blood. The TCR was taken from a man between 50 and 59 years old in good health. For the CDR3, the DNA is TGTGCCTGGAGTGACGGGATCTATGGCTACACCTTC. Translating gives CAWSDGIYGYTF.